The T cell receptor (beta chain) described here comes from a study of radiation and T cells in renal cell carcinoma. The CDR3 contains 15 residues. V lost 5 bases and J lost 3; bases outside the gene matches: 9. Germline assignment: CDR1 SGHRS and CDR2 YFSETQ. The time point here: baseline pretreatment blood. Treatment noted: 15 Gy SBRT to primary tumor, nephrectomy 4 weeks later. The tumor was a clear cell renal cell carcinoma. Study observations and caveats: Pretreatment tumor biopsies were lacking, so baseline clonotypes are unknown.

Concerning this clone itself: What it recognizes is unknown.

TCRdb's copy holds only in-frame clones and misses some; the assay was immunoSEQ multiplex PCR. The sample shows 45,000 or so clones, roughly 84% of them seen only once. This TCR was sampled from a woman in her seventies with renal cell carcinoma. The source was blood, collected from a patient whose treatment included radiotherapy and nephrectomy. The V call is TRBV5-1, the J call TRBJ2-3, with TRBD2 identical over 7 bases. The CDR3: CASRKAGVLTDTQYF. The CDR3 DNA follows: TGCGCCAGCAGGAAGGCGGGAGTCTTGACAGATACGCAGTATTTT.